Listed below are T cell receptor beta chains from one sample, sequenced in a study of shared T cell receptors in the human thymus. Profiled with immunoSEQ multiplex PCR; TCRdb holds only in-frame clones, not every one. The sample includes about 380,000 clones, over 90% of them seen just once. Material for sequencing was thymocytes. These TCRs come from a human donor. CDR3s include the opening cysteine and the closing phenylalanine or tryptophan. A D gene is named only where the DNA matches it firmly. Clone sizes are given selectively: once, few, many, or a class where the clone is expanded.

clone_size | j_call | v_call | d_call | cdr3_nt | cdr3_aa
once | TRBJ2-1 | TRBV27 | NA | TGTGCCAGCAGCGAGCGGGTACGCTCCTACAATGAGCAGTTCTTC | CASSERVRSYNEQFF
NA | TRBJ1-1 | TRBV19 | NA | TGTGCCAGCAACCTAGGGGGGCAGAGGATGAACACTGAAGCTTTCTTT | CASNLGGQRMNTEAFF
NA | TRBJ2-1 | TRBV27 | TRBD2 | TGTGCCAGCAGTTTTAGGAGCGGGAGGCCTTCCTACAATGAGCAGTTCTTC | CASSFRSGRPSYNEQFF
NA | TRBJ2-3 | TRBV4-2 | TRBD2 | TGTGCCAGCAGCCAAGACGCGGGAGGGGCAGATACGCAGTATTTT | CASSQDAGGADTQYF
NA | TRBJ2-1 | TRBV27 | TRBD2 | TGTGCCAGCAGTTTAGAAGCGGGAGTGACCCGGGATGAGCAGTTCTTC | CASSLEAGVTRDEQFF
NA | TRBJ1-4 | TRBV28 | NA | TGTGCCAGCAGTCCCATTGTGGGGAATGAAAAACTGTTTTTT | CASSPIVGNEKLFF
NA | TRBJ2-7 | TRBV15 | TRBD2 | TGTGCCACCAGCGGATCTCGGACTAGCGGCTTATACGAGCAGTACTTC | CATSGSRTSGLYEQYF
NA | TRBJ2-7 | TRBV6-6 | TRBD1 | TGTGCCAGCAGCCCGTCCCGGGACAGGGAGCACGAGCAGTACTTC | CASSPSRDREHEQYF
NA | TRBJ1-5 | TRBV9 | TRBD1 | TGTGCCAGCAGCGGGACAGGGGCAAATCAGCCCCAGCATTTT | CASSGTGANQPQHF
NA | TRBJ1-2 | TRBV19 | NA | TGTGCCAGTAGTATAAAGGGCAGGCGGAGCTATGGCTACACCTTC | CASSIKGRRSYGYTF
NA | TRBJ2-7 | TRBV2 | TRBD2 | TGTGCCAGCAGTACTAGCGGAATCTACGAGCAGTACTTC | CASSTSGIYEQYF
NA | TRBJ1-1 | TRBV6-5 | NA | TGTGCCAGCAGTTACGATATGGGGTACACTGAAGCTTTCTTT | CASSYDMGYTEAFF
few | TRBJ1-5 | TRBV1 | NA | TGCACCAGCAGCCAAGCGACCGGGACAGGGGAAGGTCAGCCCCAGCATTTT | CTSSQATGTGEGQPQHF
NA | TRBJ2-5 | TRBV28 | NA | TGTGCCAGCAGTTTCAAGGTCACTGCGGGGGAGACCCAGTACTTC | CASSFKVTAGETQYF
few | TRBJ2-2 | TRBV10-1 | NA | TGCGCCAGCAGTGTACAGGCAGGGTCGTTCATCGGGGAGCTGTTTTTT | CASSVQAGSFIGELFF
NA | TRBJ2-5 | TRBV20-1 | NA | TGCAGTGCTAGGTTGGGCGAGACCCAGTACTTC | CSARLGETQYF
once | TRBJ2-7 | TRBV4-1 | TRBD2 | TGCGCCAGCAGCCAGAAGACTAGCGGGCTCTACGAGCAGTACTTC | CASSQKTSGLYEQYF
NA | TRBJ1-2 | TRBV5-4 | NA | TGTGCCAGCAGCGTGGACCAACCCAAAGGGGCAAATGGCTACACCTTC | CASSVDQPKGANGYTF
NA | TRBJ2-6 | TRBV5-8 | TRBD1 | TGTGCCAGCAGCCCTCGACAGGGCTCTGGGGCCAACGTCCTGACTTTC | CASSPRQGSGANVLTF
NA | TRBJ1-1 | TRBV27 | NA | TGTGCCAGCAGTCTGTACACAAGACATAGGAACACTGAAGCTTTCTTT | CASSLYTRHRNTEAFF
once | TRBJ1-2 | TRBV5-4 | NA | TGTGCCAGCAGCTTATTTGTCGCGCTCAACTATGGCTACACCTTC | CASSLFVALNYGYTF
NA | TRBJ2-7 | TRBV19 | NA | TGTGCCAGCGGGCCAGGGGGGACGCGGGCTAGGTACTTC | CASGPGGTRARYF
NA | TRBJ2-7 | TRBV27 | NA | TGTGCCAGCAGTTTATGGGGCGGGGCAAGCTCCTACGAGCAGTACTTC | CASSLWGGASSYEQYF
few | TRBJ1-1 | TRBV19 | NA | TGTGCCAGTAGTAAGGATGGTGTAGAAGCTTTCTTT | CASSKDGVEAFF
once | TRBJ2-7 | TRBV28 | NA | TGTGCCAGCAGTTTAGTCACCGTCGGACGAGACGAGCAGTACTTC | CASSLVTVGRDEQYF
NA | TRBJ1-1 | TRBV2 | NA | TGTGCCAGCAGTGAAACTGGGGTTACTGAAGCTTTCTTT | CASSETGVTEAFF
NA | TRBJ1-2 | TRBV27 | TRBD1 | TGTGCCAGCAGTCCACAACGACCGGGACAGGGGGTTACTAACTATGGCTACACCTTC | CASSPQRPGQGVTNYGYTF
NA | TRBJ2-5 | TRBV9 | TRBD2 | TGTGCCAGCAGCGTAGCCCCGGGACTAGCAGAAGAGACCCAGTACTTC | CASSVAPGLAEETQYF
NA | TRBJ2-1 | TRBV28 | NA | TGTGCCAGCAGTTTCCGCCCGGGACGGAACAACTACAATGAGCAGTTCTTC | CASSFRPGRNNYNEQFF
NA | TRBJ2-2 | TRBV6-1 | TRBD2 | TGTGCCAGCAGTGAAGAGCGGGAGGAAGGGAACACCGGGGAGCTGTTTTTT | CASSEEREEGNTGELFF
NA | TRBJ2-2 | TRBV5-4 | NA | TGTGCCAGCAGCTTGGGGGGGCCCTTTATTCTTCCGACCGGGGAGCTGTTTTTT | CASSLGGPFILPTGELFF
NA | TRBJ2-7 | TRBV11-2 | NA | TGTGCCAGCAGCTTAGATCCGGACTACGAGCAGTACTTC | CASSLDPDYEQYF
few | TRBJ2-7 | TRBV27 | TRBD2 | TGTGCCAGCAGTCGGACTAGCGGCTCCTACGAGCAGTACTTC | CASSRTSGSYEQYF
NA | TRBJ1-1 | TRBV19 | NA | TGTGCCAGTAGTACAAACGCAACGACGGAAGCTTTCTTT | CASSTNATTEAFF
NA | TRBJ2-3 | TRBV21-1 | NA | TGTGCCAGCAGCAAATTGAGGACTAGGACAGATACGCAGTATTTT | CASSKLRTRTDTQYF
NA | TRBJ2-5 | TRBV4-1 | TRBD2 | TGCGCCAGCAGCAAGACTAGCGGGAGTTTATGGGAGACCCAGTACTTC | CASSKTSGSLWETQYF
NA | TRBJ2-1 | TRBV15 | NA | TGTGCCACCAGCATAAGGAGGCCTATCGTGTACAATGAGCAGTTCTTC | CATSIRRPIVYNEQFF
NA | TRBJ2-3 | TRBV6-1 | NA | TGTGCCAGCAGTGTCCTCAGCAGAACTACCACAGATACGCAGTATTTT | CASSVLSRTTTDTQYF
NA | TRBJ2-1 | TRBV14 | TRBD2 | TGTGCCAGCAGCCAAGAAGAACGGGAGGGCTTGTCCGACAATGAGCAGTTCTTC | CASSQEEREGLSDNEQFF
NA | TRBJ1-4 | TRBV6-6 | NA | TGTGCCAGCAGTCCCCAATATCAACTGTTTTTT | CASSPQYQLFF
few | TRBJ1-5 | TRBV6-6 | NA | TGTGCCAGCAGCGCCGATACGGACAGCAATCAGCCCCAGCATTTT | CASSADTDSNQPQHF
NA | TRBJ1-5 | TRBV19 | NA | TGTGCCAGTAGTATCGGAAGAGCCCGGGGGAACAATCAGCCCCAGCATTTT | CASSIGRARGNNQPQHF
NA | TRBJ2-7 | TRBV6-4 | TRBD1 | TGTGCCAGCAGCCCCGGGACAGGGGGTATCAACGAGCAGTACTTC | CASSPGTGGINEQYF
NA | TRBJ2-1 | TRBV27 | TRBD2 | TGTGCCAGCAGTCCTAGCGGGAGACATGAGCAGTTCTTC | CASSPSGRHEQFF
NA | TRBJ1-5 | TRBV27 | TRBD1 | TGTGCCAGCAGTTTAGGGGCAGGGGGGTTGGGCAATCAGCCCCAGCATTTT | CASSLGAGGLGNQPQHF
NA | TRBJ2-2 | TRBV14 | TRBD1 | TGTGCCAGCAGCCAAGAAGGGGACAGAGACGCGAACACCGGGGAGCTGTTTTTT | CASSQEGDRDANTGELFF
NA | TRBJ2-7 | TRBV7-9 | NA | TGTGCCAGCAGCTCCCTCCTGGGCTACGAGCAGTACTTC | CASSSLLGYEQYF
once | TRBJ2-7 | TRBV5-6 | TRBD2 | TGTGCCAGCAGCTTGGCCTCTTTTAGCGGGAGGTCCTCCTACGAGCAGTACTTC | CASSLASFSGRSSYEQYF
once | TRBJ1-1 | TRBV29-1 | TRBD1 | TGCAGCGGCATACAGGGGTTGAGGGACACTGAAGCTTTCTTT | CSGIQGLRDTEAFF
NA | TRBJ1-2 | TRBV30 | NA | TGTGCCTGGAGTTCTGGGGTAGGATTCTATGGCTACACCTTC | CAWSSGVGFYGYTF
once | TRBJ2-7 | TRBV11-2 | NA | TGTGCCAGCAGCTTATGGTACGAGCAGTACTTC | CASSLWYEQYF
NA | TRBJ2-7 | TRBV7-9 | NA | TGTGCCAGCAGCCTTGGGGGACTTCTCTACGAGCAGTACTTC | CASSLGGLLYEQYF
NA | TRBJ2-7 | TRBV7-2 | NA | TGTGCCAGCAGCTTAGTAGACAAGACCTACGAGCAGTACTTC | CASSLVDKTYEQYF
NA | TRBJ2-2 | TRBV30 | NA | TGTGCCTGGTGGCCCCCGAACACCGGGGAGCTGTTTTTT | CAWWPPNTGELFF